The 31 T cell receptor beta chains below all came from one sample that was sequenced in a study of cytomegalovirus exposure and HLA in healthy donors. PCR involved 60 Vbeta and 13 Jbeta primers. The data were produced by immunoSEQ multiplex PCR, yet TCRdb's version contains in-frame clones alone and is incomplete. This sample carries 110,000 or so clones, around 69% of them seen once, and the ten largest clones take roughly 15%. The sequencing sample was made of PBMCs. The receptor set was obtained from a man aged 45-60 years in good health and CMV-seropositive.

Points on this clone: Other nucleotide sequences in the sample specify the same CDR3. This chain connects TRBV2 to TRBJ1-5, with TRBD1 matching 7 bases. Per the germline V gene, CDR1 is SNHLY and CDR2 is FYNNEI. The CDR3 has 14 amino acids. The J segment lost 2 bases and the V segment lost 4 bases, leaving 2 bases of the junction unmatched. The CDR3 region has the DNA TGTGCCAGCAGTGGTACAGGGGGCAATCAGCCCCAGCATTTT. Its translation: CASSGTGGNQPQHF.

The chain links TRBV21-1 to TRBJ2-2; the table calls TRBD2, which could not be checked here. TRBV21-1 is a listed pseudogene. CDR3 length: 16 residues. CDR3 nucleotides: TGTGCCAGCAGCAAAGTGCTAGCGGGGACATCCGGGGAGCTGTTTTTT. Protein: CASSKVLAGTSGELFF.

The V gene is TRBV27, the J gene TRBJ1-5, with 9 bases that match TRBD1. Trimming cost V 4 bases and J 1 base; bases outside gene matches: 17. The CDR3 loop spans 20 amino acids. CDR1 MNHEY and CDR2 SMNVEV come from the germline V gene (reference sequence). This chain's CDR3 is CASSSHLGQGKIGSNQPQHF. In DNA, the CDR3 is TGTGCCAGCAGTTCCCACTTGGGACAGGGTAAGATTGGAAGCAATCAGCCCCAGCATTTT.

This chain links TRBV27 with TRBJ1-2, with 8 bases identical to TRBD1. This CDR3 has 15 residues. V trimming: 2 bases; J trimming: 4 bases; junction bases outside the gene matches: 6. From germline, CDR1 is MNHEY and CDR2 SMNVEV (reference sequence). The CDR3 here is CASSLAGTGPYGYTF. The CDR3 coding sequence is TGTGCCAGCAGTTTAGCCGGGACAGGCCCCTATGGCTACACCTTC.

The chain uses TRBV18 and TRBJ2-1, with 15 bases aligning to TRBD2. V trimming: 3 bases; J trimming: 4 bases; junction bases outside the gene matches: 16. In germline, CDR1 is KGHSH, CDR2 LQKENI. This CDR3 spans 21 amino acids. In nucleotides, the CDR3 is TGTGCCAGCTCACCTGGGGCTGTTCTGGGACTAGCGGGGGGATCATACAATGAGCAGTTCTTC. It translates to CASSPGAVLGLAGGSYNEQFF.

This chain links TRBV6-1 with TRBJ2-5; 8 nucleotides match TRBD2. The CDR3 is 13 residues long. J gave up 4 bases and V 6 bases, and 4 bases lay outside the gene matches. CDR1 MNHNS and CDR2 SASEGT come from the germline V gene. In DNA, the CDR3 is TGTGCCAGCAGGGGTAGCGGGACAGAGACCCAGTACTTC. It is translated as CASRGSGTETQYF.

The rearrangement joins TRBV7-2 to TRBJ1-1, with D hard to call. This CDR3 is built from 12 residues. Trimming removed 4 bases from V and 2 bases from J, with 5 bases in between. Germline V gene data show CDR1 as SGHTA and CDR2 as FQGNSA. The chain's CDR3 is CASSSTNTEAFF. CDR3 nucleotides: TGTGCCAGCAGCTCGACAAACACTGAAGCTTTCTTT.

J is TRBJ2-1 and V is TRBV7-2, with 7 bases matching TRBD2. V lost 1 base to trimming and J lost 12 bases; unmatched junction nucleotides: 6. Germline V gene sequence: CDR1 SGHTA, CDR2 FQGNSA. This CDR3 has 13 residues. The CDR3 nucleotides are TGTGCCAGCAGCTTAGGAGGGACGGGGGGGCAGTTCTTC. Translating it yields CASSLGGTGGQFF.

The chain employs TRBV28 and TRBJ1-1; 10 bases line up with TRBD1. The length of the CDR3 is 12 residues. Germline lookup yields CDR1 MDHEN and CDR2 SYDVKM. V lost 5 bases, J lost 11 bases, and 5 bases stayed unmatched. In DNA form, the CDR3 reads TGTGCCAGCAGTCCTCGGGGACAGGGGGCTTTCTTT. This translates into CASSPRGQGAFF. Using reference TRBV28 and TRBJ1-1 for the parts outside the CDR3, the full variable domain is DVKVTQSSRYLVKRTGEKVFLECVQDMDHENMFWYRQDPGLGLRLIYFSYDVKMKEKGDIPEGYSVSREKKERFSLILESASTNQTSMYLCASSPRGQGAFFGQGTRLTVV.

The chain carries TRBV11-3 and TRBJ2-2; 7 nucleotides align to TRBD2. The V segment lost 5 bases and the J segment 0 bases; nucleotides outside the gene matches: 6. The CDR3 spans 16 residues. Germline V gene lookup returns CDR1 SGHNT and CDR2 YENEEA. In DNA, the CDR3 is TGTGCCAGCAGCACCCTCGCGGGGGCGAACACCGGGGAGCTGTTTTTT. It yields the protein CASSTLAGANTGELFF.

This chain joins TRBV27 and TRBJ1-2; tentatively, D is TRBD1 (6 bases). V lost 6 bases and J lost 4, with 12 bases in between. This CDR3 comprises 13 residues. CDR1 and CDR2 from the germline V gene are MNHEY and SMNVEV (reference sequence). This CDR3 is CASSEGTIYGYTF. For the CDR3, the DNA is TGTGCCAGCAGCGAAGGGACAATCTATGGCTACACCTTC.

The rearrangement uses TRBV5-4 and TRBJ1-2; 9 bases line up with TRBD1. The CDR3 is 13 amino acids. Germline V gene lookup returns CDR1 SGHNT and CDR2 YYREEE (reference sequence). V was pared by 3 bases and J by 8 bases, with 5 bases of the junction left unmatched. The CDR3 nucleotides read TGTGCCAGCAGCTCCGGACAGGGGATGGGCTACACCTTC. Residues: CASSSGQGMGYTF.

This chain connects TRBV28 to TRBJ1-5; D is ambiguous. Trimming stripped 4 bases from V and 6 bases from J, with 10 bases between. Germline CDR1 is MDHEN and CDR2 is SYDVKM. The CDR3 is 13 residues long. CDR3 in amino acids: CASSYLDSQPQHF. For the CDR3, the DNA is TGTGCCAGCAGTTACCTTGATAGTCAGCCCCAGCATTTT.

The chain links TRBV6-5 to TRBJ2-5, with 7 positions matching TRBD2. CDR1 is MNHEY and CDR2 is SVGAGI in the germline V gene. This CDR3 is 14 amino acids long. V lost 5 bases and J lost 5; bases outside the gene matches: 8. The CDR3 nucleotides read TGTGCCAGCAGTCCACGGGGGGATTGGGAGACCCAGTACTTC. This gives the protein CASSPRGDWETQYF.

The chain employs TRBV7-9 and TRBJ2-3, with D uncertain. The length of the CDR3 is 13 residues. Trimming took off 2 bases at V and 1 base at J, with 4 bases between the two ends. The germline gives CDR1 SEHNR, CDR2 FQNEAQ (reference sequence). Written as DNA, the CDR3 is TGTGCCAGCAGCTTACCAGGCACAGATACGCAGTATTTT. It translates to CASSLPGTDTQYF.

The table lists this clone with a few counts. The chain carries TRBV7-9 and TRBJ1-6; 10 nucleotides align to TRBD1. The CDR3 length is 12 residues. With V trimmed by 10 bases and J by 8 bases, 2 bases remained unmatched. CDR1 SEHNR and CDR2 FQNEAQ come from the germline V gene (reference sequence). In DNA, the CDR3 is TGTGCCACAGGACAGGGGGATTCACCCCTCCACTTT. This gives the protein CATGQGDSPLHF.

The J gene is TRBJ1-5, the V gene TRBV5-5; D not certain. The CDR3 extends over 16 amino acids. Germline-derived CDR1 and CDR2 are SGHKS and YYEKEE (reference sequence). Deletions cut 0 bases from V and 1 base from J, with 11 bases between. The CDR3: CASSLVPSRSNQPQHF. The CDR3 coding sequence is TGTGCCAGCAGCTTGGTGCCATCGAGGAGCAATCAGCCCCAGCATTTT.

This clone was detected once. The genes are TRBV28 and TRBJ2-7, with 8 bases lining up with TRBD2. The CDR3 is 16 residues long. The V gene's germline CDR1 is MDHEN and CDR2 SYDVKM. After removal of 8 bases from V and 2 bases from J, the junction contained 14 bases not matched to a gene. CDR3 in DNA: TGTGCCAGCGGGTTTTTCGGAGATAGCGGGACCTACGAGCAGTACTTC. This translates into CASGFFGDSGTYEQYF.

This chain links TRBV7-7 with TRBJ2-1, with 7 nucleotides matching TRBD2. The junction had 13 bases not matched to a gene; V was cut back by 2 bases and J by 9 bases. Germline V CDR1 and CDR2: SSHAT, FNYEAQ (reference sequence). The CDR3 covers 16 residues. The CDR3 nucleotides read TGTGCCAGCAGCTTATCCCCCCTGGCGGGGGAAAGTGAGCAGTTCTTC. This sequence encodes CASSLSPLAGESEQFF.

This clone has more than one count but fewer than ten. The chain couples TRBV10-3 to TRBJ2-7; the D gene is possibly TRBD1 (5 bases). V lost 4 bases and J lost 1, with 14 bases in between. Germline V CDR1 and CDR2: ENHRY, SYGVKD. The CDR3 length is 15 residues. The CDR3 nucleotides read TGTGCCATCAGTGCCAGGGCGAGTTTGTCCTACGAGCAGTACTTC. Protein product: CAISARASLSYEQYF.

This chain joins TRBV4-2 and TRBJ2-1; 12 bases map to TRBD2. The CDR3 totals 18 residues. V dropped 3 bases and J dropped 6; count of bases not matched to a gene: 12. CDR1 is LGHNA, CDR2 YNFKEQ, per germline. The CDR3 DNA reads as TGTGCCAGCAGCCAGGCAGGACTAGCGGGACCCCCCGCCAATGAGCAGTTCTTC. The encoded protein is CASSQAGLAGPPANEQFF.

CDR3 DNA sequence: TGTGCCAGCTCACCAACAAAAACCTCCTACGAGCAGTACTTC. Translated: CASSPTKTSYEQYF. The rearrangement links TRBV18 to TRBJ2-7; D remains unclear. Trimming shortened V by 2 bases and J by 0 bases, and 8 bases separated the two germline ends. The CDR3 spans 14 residues. CDR1 is KGHSH, CDR2 LQKENI, per germline.

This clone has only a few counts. The CDR3 region has the DNA TGTGCCACCAGCACTTATGGGACAGGCTATAGCAATCAGCCCCAGCATTTT. This sequence encodes CATSTYGTGYSNQPQHF. The V and J genes are TRBV15 and TRBJ1-5; 8 nucleotides align to TRBD1. CDR3 length: 17 residues. In germline, CDR1 is LNHNV, CDR2 YYDKDF (reference sequence). The V and J ends lost 4 bases and 0 bases, in that order; junction bases with no gene match: 8. The full variable domain, its missing parts supplied by reference TRBV15 and TRBJ1-5, is DAMVIQNPRYQVTQFGKPVTLSCSQTLNHNVMYWYQQKSSQAPKLLFHYYDKDFNNEADTPDNFQSRRPNTSFCFLDIRSPGLGDTAMYLCATSTYGTGYSNQPQHFGDGTRLSIL.

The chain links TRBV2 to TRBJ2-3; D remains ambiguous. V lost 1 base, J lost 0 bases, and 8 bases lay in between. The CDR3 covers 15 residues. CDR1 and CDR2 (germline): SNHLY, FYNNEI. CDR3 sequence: CASSEGSLSTDTQYF. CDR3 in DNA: TGTGCCAGCAGTGAAGGTAGCCTTAGCACAGATACGCAGTATTTT. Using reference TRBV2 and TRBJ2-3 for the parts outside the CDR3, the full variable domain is EPEVTQTPSHQVTQMGQEVILRCVPISNHLYFYWYRQILGQKVEFLVSFYNNEISEKSEIFDDQFSVERPDGSNFTLKIRSTKLEDSAMYFCASSEGSLSTDTQYFGPGTRLTVL.

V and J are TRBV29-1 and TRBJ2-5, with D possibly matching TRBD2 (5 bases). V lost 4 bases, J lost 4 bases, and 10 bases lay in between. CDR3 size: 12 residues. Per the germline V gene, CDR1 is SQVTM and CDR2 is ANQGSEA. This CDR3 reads CSVAAGAETQYF. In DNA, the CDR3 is TGCAGCGTTGCGGCGGGCGCAGAGACCCAGTACTTC.

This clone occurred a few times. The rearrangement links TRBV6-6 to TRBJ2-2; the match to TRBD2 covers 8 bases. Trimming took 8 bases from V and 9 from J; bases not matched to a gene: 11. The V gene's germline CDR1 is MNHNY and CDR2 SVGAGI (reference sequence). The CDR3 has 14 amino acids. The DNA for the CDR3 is TGTGCCAGCCGAGGTAGCGGGGCGAAAAGGGAGCTGTTTTTT. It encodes CASRGSGAKRELFF.

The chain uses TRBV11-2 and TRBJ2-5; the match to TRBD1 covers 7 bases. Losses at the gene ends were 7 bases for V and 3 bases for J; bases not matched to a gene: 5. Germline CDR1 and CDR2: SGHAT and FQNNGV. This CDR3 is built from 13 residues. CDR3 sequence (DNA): TGTGCCAGCACCAGGACAGGTGAAGAGACCCAGTACTTC. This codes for CASTRTGEETQYF.

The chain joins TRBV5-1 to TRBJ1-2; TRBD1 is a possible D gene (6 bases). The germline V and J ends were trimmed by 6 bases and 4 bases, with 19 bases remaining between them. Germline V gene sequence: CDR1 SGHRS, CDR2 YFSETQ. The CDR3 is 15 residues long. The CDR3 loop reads CASTRDTHSGYGYTF. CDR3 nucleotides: TGCGCCAGCACCCGGGACACTCACTCGGGCTATGGCTACACCTTC.

CDR3 region: CASRTGTGSFNQPQHF. The DNA for the CDR3 is TGTGCCAGCAGAACCGGGACAGGGAGTTTTAATCAGCCCCAGCATTTT. J is TRBJ1-5 and V is TRBV28, with 9 bases identical to TRBD1. The CDR3 runs to 16 residues. Germline CDR1 is MDHEN and CDR2 is SYDVKM. Trimming at V came to 6 bases and at J to 4 bases, leaving 10 bases not matched to a gene.

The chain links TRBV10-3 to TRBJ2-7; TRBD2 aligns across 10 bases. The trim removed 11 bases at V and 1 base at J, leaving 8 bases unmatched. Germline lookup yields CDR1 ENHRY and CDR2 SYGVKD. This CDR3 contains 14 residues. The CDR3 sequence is CAALAGDWSYEQYF. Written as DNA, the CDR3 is TGTGCCGCGCTAGCGGGAGATTGGTCCTACGAGCAGTACTTC.

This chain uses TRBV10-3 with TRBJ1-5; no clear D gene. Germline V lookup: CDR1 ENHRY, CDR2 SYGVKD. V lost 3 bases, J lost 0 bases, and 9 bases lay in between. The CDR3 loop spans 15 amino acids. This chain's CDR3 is CAISDPQLSNQPQHF. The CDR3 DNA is TGTGCCATCAGTGACCCACAGCTTAGCAATCAGCCCCAGCATTTT.